This T cell receptor beta chain originates from a study of cytomegalovirus exposure and HLA in healthy donors. Trimming removed 8 bases from V and 2 bases from J, with 12 bases in between. The germline gives CDR1 SGHTA, CDR2 FQGNSA. This CDR3 has 13 residues. The method was immunoSEQ multiplex PCR; TCRdb's version includes in-frame clones alone and lacks a portion of them. The sample lists 95,000 to 150,000 clones; around 94% were seen once. On this clone itself: What it binds is unknown.

Study-wide points: Rarity characterized most TCR sequences, yet some public TCRs appeared in many donors. For cytomegalovirus status, the classifier reportedly gave diagnoses with high specificity and sensitivity. That first-cohort TCR clusters tended to co-occur in the roughly 110 validation repertoires was found in a later analysis.

This sequence originates from a woman aged 18-29 years in good health and CMV-seronegative. The specimen was PBMCs. The chain recombines TRBV7-2 with TRBJ2-5; TRBD2 might be the D (5 bases). Here the CDR3 DNA reads TGTGCCAGCGCCCCTCGGGGACAAGAGACCCAGTACTTC. Translation gives CASAPRGQETQYF.